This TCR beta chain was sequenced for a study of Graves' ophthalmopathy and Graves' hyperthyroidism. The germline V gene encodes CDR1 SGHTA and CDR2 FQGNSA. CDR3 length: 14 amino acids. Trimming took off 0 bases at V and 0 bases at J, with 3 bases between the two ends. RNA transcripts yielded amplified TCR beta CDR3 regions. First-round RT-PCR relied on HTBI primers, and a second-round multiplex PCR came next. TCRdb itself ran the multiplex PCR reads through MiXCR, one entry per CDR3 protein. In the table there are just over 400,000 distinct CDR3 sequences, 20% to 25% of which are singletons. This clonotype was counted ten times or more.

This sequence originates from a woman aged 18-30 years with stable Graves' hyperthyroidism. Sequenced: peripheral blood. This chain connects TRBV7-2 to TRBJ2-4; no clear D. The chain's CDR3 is CASSLAIAKNIQYF. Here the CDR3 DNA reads TGTGCCAGCAGCTTAGCAATAGCCAAAAACATTCAGTACTTC.